This T cell receptor beta chain was recovered during a study of T cells in Graves' hyperthyroidism and ophthalmopathy. Regions amplified from RNA transcripts were the TCR beta CDR3 regions. First-round RT-PCR with HTBI primers amplified the TCR CDR3 region. TCRdb re-called the multiplex PCR reads through MiXCR, storing one row per CDR3 protein. The sample consists of 250,000 to 350,000 distinct CDR3 sequences, roughly 15% of them appearing once. This clonotype appeared many times. Its antigen is unknown. Per germline, CDR1 DFQATT and CDR2 SNEGSKA (reference sequence). CDR3 length: 18 amino acids. Trimming took 0 bases from V and 0 from J; bases not matched to a gene: 12. Study-wide results and caveats: The blood repertoire included most of the expanded thyroid clonotypes above 0.001.

Across 18 months, stable Graves' hyperthyroidism was marked by no progression to ophthalmopathy. Investigators excluded patients with uncontrolled infection, other autoimmune disease, pregnancy or lactation. Every diagnosis used clinical symptoms, serum thyroxine and TRAb, thyroid ultrasound and orbital computed tomography. Sequencing was done on a sample of blood. V and J are TRBV20-1 and TRBJ2-7, with TRBD2 matching 9 bases. The sequence was obtained from a young man with Graves' hyperthyroidism. CDR3 region: CSARDLTGTSLSSYEQYF. For the CDR3, the DNA is TGCAGTGCTAGAGATCTAACCGGGACTAGCCTTAGCTCCTACGAGCAGTACTTC.